The rows below give T cell receptor beta chains drawn from one sample of a study of blood T cell repertoires in COVID-19. Sequencing was performed with immunoSEQ multiplex PCR; in TCRdb, only in-frame clones are kept and a portion is missing. The sample lists under 200,000 clones; about 85% were seen once. The sequencing sample was made of peripheral blood. The receptors shown here come from a woman aged 50 to 60 with COVID-19, enrolled during active disease. CDR3s include the opening cysteine and the closing phenylalanine or tryptophan. Each record gives: D gene, clone size, J gene, V gene, CDR3 protein, CDR3 DNA. D genes are given only for firm matches. The size entry is marked missing in some rows and otherwise reads once, few, many or a size class.

. | . | TRBJ2-3 | TRBV13 | CASSRIAGDTQYF | TGTGCCAGCAGCCGAATAGCAGGGGATACGCAGTATTTT
TRBD2 | once | TRBJ2-3 | TRBV2 | CASSTAGVTDTQYF | TGTGCCAGCAGTACGGCGGGAGTCACAGATACGCAGTATTTT
TRBD2 | . | TRBJ2-5 | TRBV5-6 | CASSAYRGLAGGNEETQYF | TGTGCCAGCAGCGCATACCGGGGACTAGCGGGGGGGAACGAAGAGACCCAGTACTTC
TRBD1 | . | TRBJ1-3 | TRBV2 | CASSGDSWNTIYF | TGTGCCAGCAGTGGGGACAGTTGGAACACCATATATTTT
. | . | TRBJ2-2 | TRBV11-2 | CASSYGASSAGELFF | TGTGCCAGCAGCTATGGGGCCAGCTCCGCCGGGGAGCTGTTTTTT
TRBD1 | once | TRBJ2-5 | TRBV19 | CASRTTGVAVETQYF | TGTGCCAGTAGAACGACAGGGGTGGCGGTCGAGACCCAGTACTTC
TRBD1 | . | TRBJ1-1 | TRBV6-4 | CASKRTGTTEAFF | TGTGCCAGCAAGAGGACAGGGACAACTGAAGCTTTCTTT
. | . | TRBJ2-4 | TRBV7-2 | CASSLRAAGNIQYF | TGTGCCAGCAGCCTCCGGGCTGCGGGAAACATTCAGTACTTC
. | . | TRBJ1-1 | TRBV7-2 | CASRRATEAFF | TGTGCCAGTCGCAGGGCCACTGAAGCTTTCTTT
. | . | TRBJ1-5 | TRBV9 | CASSVGDNSNQPQHF | TGTGCCAGCAGCGTAGGGGACAATAGCAATCAGCCCCAGCATTTT